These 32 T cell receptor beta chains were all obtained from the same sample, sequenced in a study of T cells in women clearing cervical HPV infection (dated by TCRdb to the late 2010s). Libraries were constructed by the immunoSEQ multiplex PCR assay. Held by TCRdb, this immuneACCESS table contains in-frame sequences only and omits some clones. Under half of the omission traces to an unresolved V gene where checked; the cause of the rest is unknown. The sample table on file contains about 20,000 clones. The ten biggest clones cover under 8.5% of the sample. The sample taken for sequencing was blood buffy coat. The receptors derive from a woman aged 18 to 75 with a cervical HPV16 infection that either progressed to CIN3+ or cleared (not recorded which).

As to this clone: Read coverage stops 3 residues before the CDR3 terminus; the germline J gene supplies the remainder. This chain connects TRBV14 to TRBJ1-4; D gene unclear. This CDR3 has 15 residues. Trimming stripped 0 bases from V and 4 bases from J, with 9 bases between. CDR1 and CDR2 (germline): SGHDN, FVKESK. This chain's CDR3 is CASSQDASVNEKLFF. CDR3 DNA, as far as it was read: TGTGCCAGCAGCCAAGACGCTTCAGTTAATGAAAAA. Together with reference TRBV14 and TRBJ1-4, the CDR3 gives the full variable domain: EAGVTQFPSHSVIEKGQTVTLRCDPISGHDNLYWYRRVMGKEIKFLLHFVKESKQDESGMPNNRFLAERTGGTYSTLKVQPAELEDSGVYFCASSQDASVNEKLFFGSGTQLSVL.

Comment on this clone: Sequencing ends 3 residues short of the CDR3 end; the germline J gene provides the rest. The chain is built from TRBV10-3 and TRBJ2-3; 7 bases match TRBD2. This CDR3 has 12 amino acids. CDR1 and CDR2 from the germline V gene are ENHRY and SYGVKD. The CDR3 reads CATQGLNQPQYF. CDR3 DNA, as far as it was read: TGTGCCACCCAGGGACTAAATCAGCCG.

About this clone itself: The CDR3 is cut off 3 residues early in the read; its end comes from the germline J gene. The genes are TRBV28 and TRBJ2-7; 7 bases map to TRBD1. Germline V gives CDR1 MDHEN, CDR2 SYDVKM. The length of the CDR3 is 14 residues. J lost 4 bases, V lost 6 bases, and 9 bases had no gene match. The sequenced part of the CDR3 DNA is TGTGCCAGCAGCTCCGCGACAGGGAAGTACGAG. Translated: CASSSATGKYE. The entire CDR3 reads CASSSATGKYEQYF.

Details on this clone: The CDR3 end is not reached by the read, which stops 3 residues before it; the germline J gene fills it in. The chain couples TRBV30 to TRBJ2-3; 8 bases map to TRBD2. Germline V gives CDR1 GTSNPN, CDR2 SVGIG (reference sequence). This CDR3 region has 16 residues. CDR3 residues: CAWSRGGTLSDQPQYF. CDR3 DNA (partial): TGTGCCTGGAGCCGGGGGGGGACACTCAGCGATCAGCCG.

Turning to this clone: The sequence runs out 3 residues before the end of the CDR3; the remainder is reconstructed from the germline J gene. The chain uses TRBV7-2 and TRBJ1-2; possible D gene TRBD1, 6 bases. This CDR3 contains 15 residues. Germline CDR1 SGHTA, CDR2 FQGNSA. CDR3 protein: CASSLGLAGALDYTF. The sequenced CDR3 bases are TGTGCCAGCAGCTTAGGCCTAGCGGGGGCTCTCGAC.

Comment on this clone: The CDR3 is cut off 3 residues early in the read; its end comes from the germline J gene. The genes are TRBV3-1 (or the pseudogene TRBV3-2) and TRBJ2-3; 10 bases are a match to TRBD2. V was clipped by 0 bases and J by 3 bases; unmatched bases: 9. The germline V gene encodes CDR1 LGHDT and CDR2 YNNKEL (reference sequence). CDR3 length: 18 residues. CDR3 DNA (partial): TGTGCCAGCAGCCAAGACACCAGCGGGAGGGCCAGAACAGATACG. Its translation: CASSQDTSGRARTDT. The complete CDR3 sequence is CASSQDTSGRARTDTQYF.

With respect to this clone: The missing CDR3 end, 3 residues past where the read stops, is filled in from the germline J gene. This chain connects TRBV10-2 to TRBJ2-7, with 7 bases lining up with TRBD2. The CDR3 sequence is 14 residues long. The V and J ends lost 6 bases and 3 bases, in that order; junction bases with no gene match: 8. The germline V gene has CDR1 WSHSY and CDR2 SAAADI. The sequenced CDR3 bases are TGCGCCAGCAGGGAGAGCGGGATGGTCTACGAG. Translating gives CASRESGMVYE. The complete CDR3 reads CASRESGMVYEQYF.

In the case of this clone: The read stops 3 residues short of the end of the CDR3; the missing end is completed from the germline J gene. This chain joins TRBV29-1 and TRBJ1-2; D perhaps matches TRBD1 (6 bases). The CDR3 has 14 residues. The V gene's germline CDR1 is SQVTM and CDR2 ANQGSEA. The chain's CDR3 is CSVLTTGSSYDYTF. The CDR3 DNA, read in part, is TGCAGCGTGCTGACTACAGGGAGCTCCTACGAC.

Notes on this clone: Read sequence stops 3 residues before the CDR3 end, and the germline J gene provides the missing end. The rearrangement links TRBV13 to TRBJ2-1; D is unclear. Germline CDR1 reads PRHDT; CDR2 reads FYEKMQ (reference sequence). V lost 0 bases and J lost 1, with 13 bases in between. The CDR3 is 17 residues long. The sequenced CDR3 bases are TGTGCCAGCAGCTTAGGTCTCGGGTCACATTCCTACAATGAG. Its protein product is CASSLGLGSHSYNE. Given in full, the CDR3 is CASSLGLGSHSYNEQFF.

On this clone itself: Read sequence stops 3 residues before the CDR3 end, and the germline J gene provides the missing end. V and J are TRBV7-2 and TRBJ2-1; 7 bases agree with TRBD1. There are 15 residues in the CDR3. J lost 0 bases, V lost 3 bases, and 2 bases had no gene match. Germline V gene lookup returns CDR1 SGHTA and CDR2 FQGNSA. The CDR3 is CASSFRDSSYNEQFF. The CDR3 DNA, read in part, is TGTGCCAGCAGCTTCCGGGACAGCTCCTACAATGAG.

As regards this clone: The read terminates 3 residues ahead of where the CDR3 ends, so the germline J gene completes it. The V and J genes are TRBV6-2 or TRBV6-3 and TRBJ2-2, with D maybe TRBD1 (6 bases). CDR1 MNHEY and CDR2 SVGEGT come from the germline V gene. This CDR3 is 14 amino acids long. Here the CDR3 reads CASSSQGIREKLFF. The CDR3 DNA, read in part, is TGTGCCAGCAGTTCCCAGGGGATCCGAGAAAAG.

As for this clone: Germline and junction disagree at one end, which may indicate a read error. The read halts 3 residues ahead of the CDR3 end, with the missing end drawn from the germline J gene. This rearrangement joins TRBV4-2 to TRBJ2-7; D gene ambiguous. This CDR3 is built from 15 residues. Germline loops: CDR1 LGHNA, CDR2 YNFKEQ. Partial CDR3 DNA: TGCGCCAGCAGCCAAGATCGGGTTTCCTCCTACGAG. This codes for CASSQDRVSSYE. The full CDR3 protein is CASSQDRVSSYEQYF.

The covered CDR3 bases are TGCAGTGCCAAGGACAGGGGGCGCGACACCGGGGAG. As protein: CSAKDRGRDTGE. The whole CDR3 sequence is CSAKDRGRDTGELFF. The rearrangement joins TRBV20-1 to TRBJ2-2; 11 bases are a match to TRBD1. The CDR3 end is not reached by the read, which stops 3 residues before it; the germline J gene fills it in. Germline V gene sequence: CDR1 DFQATT, CDR2 SNEGSKA (reference sequence). V shed 6 bases and J 3 bases; nucleotides not matched to a gene: 6. The CDR3 is 15 amino acids.

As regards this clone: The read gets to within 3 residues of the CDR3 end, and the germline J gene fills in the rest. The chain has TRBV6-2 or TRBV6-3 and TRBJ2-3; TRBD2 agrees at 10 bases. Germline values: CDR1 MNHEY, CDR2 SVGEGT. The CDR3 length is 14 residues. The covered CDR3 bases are TGTGCCAGCAACTTAGCGGGAGGAAGAGAGACG. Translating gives CASNLAGGRET. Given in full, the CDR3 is CASNLAGGRETQYF.

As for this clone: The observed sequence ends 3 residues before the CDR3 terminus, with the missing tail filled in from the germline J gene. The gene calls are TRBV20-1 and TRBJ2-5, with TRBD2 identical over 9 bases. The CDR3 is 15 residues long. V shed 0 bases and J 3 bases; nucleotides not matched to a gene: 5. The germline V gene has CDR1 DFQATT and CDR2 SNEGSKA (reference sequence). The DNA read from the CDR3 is TGCAGTGCTAGAGATTTGAGACTAGCGGAAGAGACC. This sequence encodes CSARDLRLAEET. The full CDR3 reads CSARDLRLAEETQYF.

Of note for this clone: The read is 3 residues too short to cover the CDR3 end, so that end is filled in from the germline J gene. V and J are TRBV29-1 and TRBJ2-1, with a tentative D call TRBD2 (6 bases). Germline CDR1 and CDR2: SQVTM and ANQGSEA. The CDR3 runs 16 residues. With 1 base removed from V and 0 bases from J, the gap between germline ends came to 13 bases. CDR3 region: CSVEGGVFSSYNEQFF. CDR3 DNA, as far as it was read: TGCAGCGTTGAAGGGGGGGTGTTTAGCTCCTACAATGAG.

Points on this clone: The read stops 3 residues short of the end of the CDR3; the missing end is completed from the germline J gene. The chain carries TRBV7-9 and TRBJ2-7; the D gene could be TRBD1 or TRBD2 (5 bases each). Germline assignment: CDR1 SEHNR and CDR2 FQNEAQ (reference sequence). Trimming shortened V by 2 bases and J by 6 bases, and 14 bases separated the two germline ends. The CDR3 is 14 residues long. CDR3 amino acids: CASSLLEGKSEQYF. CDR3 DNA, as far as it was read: TGTGCCAGCAGCTTACTCGAGGGGAAGAGCGAG.

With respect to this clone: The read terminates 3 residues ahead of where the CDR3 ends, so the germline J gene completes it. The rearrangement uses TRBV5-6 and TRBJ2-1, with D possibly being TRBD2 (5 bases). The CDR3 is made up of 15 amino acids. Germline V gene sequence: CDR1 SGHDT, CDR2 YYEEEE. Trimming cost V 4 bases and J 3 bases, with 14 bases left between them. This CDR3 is CASSPLGGLYNEQFF. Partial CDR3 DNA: TGTGCCAGCAGCCCCCTAGGAGGCCTCTACAATGAG.

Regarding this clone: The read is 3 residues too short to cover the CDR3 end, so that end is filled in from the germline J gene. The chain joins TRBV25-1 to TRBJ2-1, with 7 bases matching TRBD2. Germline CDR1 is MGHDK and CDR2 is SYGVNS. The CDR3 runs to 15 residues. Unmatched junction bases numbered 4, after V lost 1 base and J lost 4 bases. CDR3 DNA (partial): TGTGCCAGCAGTGAATCCGGACTAGTTTACAATGAG. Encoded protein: CASSESGLVYNE. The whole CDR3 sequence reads CASSESGLVYNEQFF.

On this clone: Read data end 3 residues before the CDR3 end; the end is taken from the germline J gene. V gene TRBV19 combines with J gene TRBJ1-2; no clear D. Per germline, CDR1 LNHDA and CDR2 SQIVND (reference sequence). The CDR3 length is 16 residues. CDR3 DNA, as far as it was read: TGTGCCAGTAGTCGGACTTCCGGGCCCCGCAACGATGAC. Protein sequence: CASSRTSGPRNDD. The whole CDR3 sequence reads CASSRTSGPRNDDYTF.

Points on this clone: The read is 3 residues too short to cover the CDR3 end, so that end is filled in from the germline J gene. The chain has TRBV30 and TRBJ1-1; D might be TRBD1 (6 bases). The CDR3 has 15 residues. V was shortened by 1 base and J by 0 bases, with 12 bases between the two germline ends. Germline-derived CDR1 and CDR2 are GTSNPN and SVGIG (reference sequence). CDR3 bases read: TGTGCCTGGAGTGGGTCTACAGGGTTGAACACTGAA. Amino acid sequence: CAWSGSTGLNTE. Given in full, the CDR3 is CAWSGSTGLNTEAFF.

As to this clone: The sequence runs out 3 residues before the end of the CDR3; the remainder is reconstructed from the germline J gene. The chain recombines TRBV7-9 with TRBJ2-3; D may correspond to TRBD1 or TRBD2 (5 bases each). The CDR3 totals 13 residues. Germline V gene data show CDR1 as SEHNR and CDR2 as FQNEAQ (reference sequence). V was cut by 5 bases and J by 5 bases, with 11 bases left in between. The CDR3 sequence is CASSQGGGDTQYF. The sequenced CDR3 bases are TGTGCCAGCAGCCAGGGCGGAGGAGATACG.

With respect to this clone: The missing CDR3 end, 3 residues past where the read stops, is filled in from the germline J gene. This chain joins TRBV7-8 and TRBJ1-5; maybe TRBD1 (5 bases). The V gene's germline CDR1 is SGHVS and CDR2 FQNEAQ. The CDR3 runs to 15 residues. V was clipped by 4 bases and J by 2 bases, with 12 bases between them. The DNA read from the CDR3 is TGTGCCAGCAGCTCAGCGGGGGGTGGCAATCAGCCC. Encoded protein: CASSSAGGGNQP. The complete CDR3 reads CASSSAGGGNQPQHF.

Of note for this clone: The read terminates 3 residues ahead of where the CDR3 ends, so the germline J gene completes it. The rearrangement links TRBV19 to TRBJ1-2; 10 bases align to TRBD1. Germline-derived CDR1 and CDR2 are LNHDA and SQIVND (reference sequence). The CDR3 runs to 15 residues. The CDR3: CASRRQGAEGNDYTF. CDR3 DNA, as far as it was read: TGTGCCAGTAGACGACAGGGGGCGGAGGGGAATGAC.

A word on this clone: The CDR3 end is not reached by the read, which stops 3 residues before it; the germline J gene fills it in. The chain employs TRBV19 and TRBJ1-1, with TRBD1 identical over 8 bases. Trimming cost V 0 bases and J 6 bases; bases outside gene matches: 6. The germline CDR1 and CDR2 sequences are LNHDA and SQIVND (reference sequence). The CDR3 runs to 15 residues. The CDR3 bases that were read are TGTGCCAGTAGTATAGACGGGACAGGAGCCCCTGAA. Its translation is CASSIDGTGAPE. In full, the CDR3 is CASSIDGTGAPEAFF. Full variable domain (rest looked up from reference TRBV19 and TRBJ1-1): DGGITQSPKYLFRKEGQNVTLSCEQNLNHDAMYWYRQDPGQGLRLIYYSQIVNDFQKGDIAEGYSVSREKKESFPLTVTSAQKNPTAFYLCASSIDGTGAPEAFFGQGTRLTVV.

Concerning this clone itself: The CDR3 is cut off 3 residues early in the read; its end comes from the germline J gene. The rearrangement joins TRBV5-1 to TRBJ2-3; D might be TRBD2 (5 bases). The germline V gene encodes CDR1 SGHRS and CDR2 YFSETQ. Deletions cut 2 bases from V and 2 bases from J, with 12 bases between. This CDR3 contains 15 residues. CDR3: CASSFGGPNTDTQYF. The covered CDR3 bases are TGCGCCAGCAGCTTTGGCGGGCCGAACACAGATACG.

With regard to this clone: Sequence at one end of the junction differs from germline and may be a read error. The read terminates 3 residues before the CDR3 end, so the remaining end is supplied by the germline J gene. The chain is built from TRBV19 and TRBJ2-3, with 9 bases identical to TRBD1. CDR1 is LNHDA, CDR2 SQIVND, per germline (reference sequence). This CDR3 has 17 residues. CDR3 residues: CAGSIGGQGIISDTQYF. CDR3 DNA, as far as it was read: TGTGCCGGTAGTATAGGGGGACAGGGTATCATCTCAGATACG.

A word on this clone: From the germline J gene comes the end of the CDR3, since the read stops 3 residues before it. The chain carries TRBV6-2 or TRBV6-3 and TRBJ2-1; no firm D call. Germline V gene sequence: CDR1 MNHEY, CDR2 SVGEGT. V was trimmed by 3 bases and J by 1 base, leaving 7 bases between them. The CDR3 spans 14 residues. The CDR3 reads CASSYWRSYNEQFF. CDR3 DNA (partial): TGTGCCAGCAGTTATTGGCGGTCCTACAATGAG.

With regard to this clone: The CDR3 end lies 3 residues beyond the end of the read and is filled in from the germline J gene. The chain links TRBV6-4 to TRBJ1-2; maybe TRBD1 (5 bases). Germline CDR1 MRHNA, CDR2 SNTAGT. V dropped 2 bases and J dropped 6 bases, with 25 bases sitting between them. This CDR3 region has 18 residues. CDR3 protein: CASSDQFSREGLWNGYTF. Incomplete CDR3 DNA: TGTGCCAGCAGTGACCAATTCTCTCGTGAGGGACTTTGGAATGGC.

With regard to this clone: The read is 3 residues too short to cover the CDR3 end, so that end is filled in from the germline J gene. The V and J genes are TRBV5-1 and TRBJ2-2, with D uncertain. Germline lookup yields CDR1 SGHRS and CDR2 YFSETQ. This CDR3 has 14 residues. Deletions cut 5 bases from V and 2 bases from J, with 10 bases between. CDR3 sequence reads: CASRKLPNTGELFF. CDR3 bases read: TGCGCCAGCAGAAAACTTCCCAACACCGGGGAG.

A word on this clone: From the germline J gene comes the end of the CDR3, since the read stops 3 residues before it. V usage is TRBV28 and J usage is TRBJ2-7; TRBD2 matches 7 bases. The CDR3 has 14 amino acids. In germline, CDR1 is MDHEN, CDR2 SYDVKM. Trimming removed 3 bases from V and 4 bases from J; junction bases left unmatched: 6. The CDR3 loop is CASSFMGGGYEQYF. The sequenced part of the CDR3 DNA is TGTGCCAGCAGTTTTATGGGGGGGGGATACGAG.

The covered CDR3 bases are TGTGCCTGGAGTCCCTCCACAGATACG. This codes for CAWSPSTDT. The complete CDR3 sequence is CAWSPSTDTQYF. V usage is TRBV30 and J usage is TRBJ2-3; D call uncertain. The read ends 3 residues before the CDR3 terminus; that terminus is restored from the germline J gene. V lost 2 bases to trimming and J lost 2 bases, with 5 bases between them. This CDR3 has 12 residues. Germline V lookup: CDR1 GTSNPN, CDR2 SVGIG (reference sequence).